This T cell receptor (beta chain) was documented in a study of OX40 agonist ivuxolimab in advanced cancers. At the level of the study: Ivuxolimab, which patients received intravenously every 2 weeks, was dosed at 0.01 to 10 mg/kg. Patients assigned to dose escalation were diagnosed with hepatocellular carcinoma, melanoma, renal cell or head and neck cancer. Study findings and constraints: The investigators did not determine what antigen specificity the expanded peripheral T cells had.

The CDR3 spans 14 residues. The germline V gene encodes CDR1 SGHNT and CDR2 YYREEE (reference sequence). Trimming took 3 bases from V and 4 from J; bases not matched to a gene: 6. Worth noting for this clone: The antigen remains undetermined.

The assay was immunoSEQ multiplex PCR, and TCRdb's table has in-frame clones only and misses some. Among about 28,000 clones listed, around 85% were seen once. The chain is built from TRBV5-4 and TRBJ1-2; TRBD1 matches 7 bases. Material: CD4+ or CD8+ T cells sorted from blood, obtained in a trial of the OX40 agonist ivuxolimab. The receptor comes from an adult with an advanced solid tumor such as melanoma, head and neck, liver or kidney cancer. CDR3 DNA: TGTGCCAGCAGCTCCGACAGGGTTGGCTATGGCTACACCTTC. This encodes CASSSDRVGYGYTF.